This T cell receptor (beta chain) was found in a study of cytomegalovirus exposure and HLA in healthy donors. Study-level points and caveats: The listing of 150 or so TCR beta chains classed them as cytomegalovirus-associated. An analysis done earlier found most TCR beta V segments productive about 87% or about 30% of the time. What TCR beta sequences reportedly achieved was accurate prediction of HLA-A and HLA-B alleles in most subjects.

PCR involved 60 Vbeta and 13 Jbeta primers. Clones were sequenced by immunoSEQ multiplex PCR, and TCRdb holds only the in-frame ones, with some missing. This sample carries 100,000 to 150,000 clones, roughly 8.3% of them seen once, and the ten largest clones take less than 7%. V was clipped by 2 bases and J by 5 bases, with 10 bases between them. CDR1 SGHNT and CDR2 YYREEE come from the germline V gene (reference sequence). The CDR3 length is 13 residues. About this clone: Its target is unknown.

The specimen sequenced was PBMCs. The genes are TRBV5-4 and TRBJ2-5; D possibly corresponds to TRBD1 (6 bases). The sequence was collected from a man between 40 and 49 years old in good health and CMV-seronegative. CDR3 bases: TGTGCCAGCAGCTTCAGGGGTTTGGAGACCCAGTACTTC. It translates to CASSFRGLETQYF.